This T cell receptor (beta chain) comes out of a study of radiation and T cells in renal cell carcinoma. Study-level points and caveats: From baseline, blood top tumor clonotypes peaked at 2 weeks post-radiation.

Regarding time point: blood 4 weeks post-SBRT, at nephrectomy. Treatment here: 15 Gy SBRT to primary tumor, nephrectomy 4 weeks later. Details on this clone: Antigen: not known.

Repertoires were generated with immunoSEQ multiplex PCR, while TCRdb's copy carries only in-frame clones and drops some. The sample carries roughly 170,000 clones, around 89% recorded once. Germline V CDR1 and CDR2: KGHSH, LQKENI. This CDR3 spans 15 amino acids. V shed 6 bases and J 5 bases; nucleotides not matched to a gene: 10. The source is a woman between 50 and 59 years old with renal cell carcinoma. The gene calls are TRBV18 and TRBJ1-1; TRBD1 agrees at 9 bases. The specimen comprised blood, sampled from a patient whose treatment included radiotherapy and nephrectomy. The CDR3 coding sequence is TGTGCCAGCTCCCCTGTACAGGGGGCGGGAACTGAAGCTTTCTTT. Its translation: CASSPVQGAGTEAFF.